The 13 T cell receptor beta chains in this list originate from one sample, sequenced in a study of spatial heterogeneity in lung cancer. Regarding the study as a whole: How many expanded intratumoral alpha and beta TCRs were present tracked the tumor mutation count, which was a count of nonsynonymous mutations.

Time point defined: sample taken at primary tumor resection. What these receptors recognize is not known. TCRdb redid the calling of the 5' RACE reads with MiXCR, one entry per CDR3 protein. The sample shows 9,500 to 11,000 distinct CDR3 sequences, 7% to 9% of them seen only once. The sequencing used lung tumor tissue, collected at surgery. Receptors were obtained from a male donor with early-stage non-small cell lung cancer.

This clonotype was recorded at least ten times. V and J are TRBV6-6 and TRBJ1-2, with D possibly matching TRBD1 (6 bases). V was clipped by 8 bases and J by 6 bases, with 13 bases between them. The CDR3 is 12 amino acids. Germline assignment: CDR1 MNHNY and CDR2 SVGAGI (reference sequence). The CDR3 sequence: CASFRQEDGYTF. In DNA form, the CDR3 reads TGTGCCAGCTTCCGACAGGAAGATGGCTACACCTTC.

This clonotype has at least ten counts. The rearrangement joins TRBV7-9 to TRBJ1-1; D not certain. This CDR3 has 11 residues. With 1 base removed from V and 9 bases from J, the gap between germline ends came to 6 bases. Per germline, CDR1 SEHNR and CDR2 FQNEAQ (reference sequence). In DNA form, the CDR3 reads TGTGCCAGCAGCTTAGGCCAGAAAGCTTTCTTT. It yields the protein CASSLGQKAFF. Full variable domain (missing parts from reference TRBV7-9 and TRBJ1-1): DTGVSQNPRHKITKRGQNVTFRCDPISEHNRLYWYRQTLGQGPEFLTYFQNEAQLEKSRLLSDRFSAERPKGSFSTLEIQRTEQGDSAMYLCASSLGQKAFFGQGTRLTVV.

This clonotype was found many times. The rearrangement uses TRBV10-2 and TRBJ1-1; D gene unclear. Between the trimmed V and J ends, which lost 8 bases and 0 bases, there was a span of 19 bases. Looked up from germline, CDR1 is WSHSY and CDR2 is SAAADI. The CDR3 spans 16 residues. The CDR3 reads CASRGVGVLMNTEAFF. In nucleotides, the CDR3 is TGCGCCAGCCGAGGCGTTGGGGTCCTCATGAACACTGAAGCTTTCTTT.

This clonotype was found many times. The chain employs TRBV29-1 and TRBJ2-5, with no clear D. CDR3 size: 12 residues. The V gene lost 7 bases and the J gene lost 1 base, with 10 bases spanning the gap. Germline CDR1 SQVTM, CDR2 ANQGSEA. The CDR3 coding sequence is TGCAGCGGCGGTCGGGCCCAAGAGACCCAGTACTTC. Residues: CSGGRAQETQYF.

This clonotype was recorded a few times. The rearrangement joins TRBV7-2 to TRBJ2-2; TRBD2 might be the D (6 bases). In germline, CDR1 is SGHTA, CDR2 FQGNSA. Trimming stripped 1 base from V and 10 bases from J, with 13 bases between. This CDR3 has 14 residues. Here the CDR3 DNA reads TGTGCCAGCAGCTTAGATTGGTTAGCGGAGGAGCTGTTTTTT. The encoded protein is CASSLDWLAEELFF.

The J gene is TRBJ2-5, the V gene TRBV29-1, with 7 bases matching TRBD2. There are 14 residues in the CDR3. CDR1 SQVTM and CDR2 ANQGSEA come from the germline V gene. Losses at the gene ends were 7 bases for V and 3 bases for J; bases not matched to a gene: 11. CDR3 DNA: TGCAGCGCCCTGACTAGCTGGAGCAAAGAGACCCAGTACTTC. Amino acids: CSALTSWSKETQYF.

At least ten counts were recorded for this clonotype. V gene TRBV5-4 combines with J gene TRBJ2-2, with D tentatively TRBD1 or TRBD2 (6 bases each). The V end was cut by 3 bases, the J end by 0 bases, with 12 bases between. The germline gives CDR1 SGHNT, CDR2 YYREEE (reference sequence). The CDR3 spans 16 residues. The CDR3 reads CASSSGASTNTGELFF. CDR3 coding DNA: TGTGCCAGCAGCTCGGGGGCTAGCACGAACACCGGGGAGCTGTTTTTT.

This clonotype was counted many times. The gene calls are TRBV4-3 and TRBJ2-3, with D possibly matching TRBD2 (7 bases). This CDR3 has 15 amino acids. Germline assignment: CDR1 LGHNA and CDR2 YSLEER. V was cut by 8 bases and J by 3 bases, with 18 bases left in between. The CDR3 here is CASREGGQVTDTQYF. DNA for the CDR3: TGCGCCAGCCGAGAGGGGGGGCAGGTTACAGATACGCAGTATTTT.

This clonotype was counted only a few times. V usage is TRBV29-1 and J usage is TRBJ2-7; TRBD1 matches at 9 bases. CDR3 length: 14 amino acids. The germline gives CDR1 SQVTM, CDR2 ANQGSEA. V was clipped by 3 bases and J by 2 bases; unmatched bases: 5. CDR3 nucleotides: TGCAGCGTTGATACCGGGACAGGGACCTACGAGCAGTACTTC. This codes for CSVDTGTGTYEQYF.

This clonotype has at least ten counts. V is TRBV7-9 and J is TRBJ2-6; D is possibly TRBD1 (5 bases). This CDR3 is built from 17 residues. Germline CDR1 and CDR2: SEHNR and FQNEAQ (reference sequence). Between the trimmed V and J ends, which lost 5 bases and 0 bases, there was a span of 14 bases. DNA for the CDR3: TGTGCCAGCAGCCCCCGGACAAGGCTCTCTGGGGCCAACGTCCTGACTTTC. Amino acid sequence: CASSPRTRLSGANVLTF.

This clonotype showed up just a few times. This rearrangement joins TRBV15 to TRBJ1-4, with D perhaps matching TRBD1 (5 bases). Germline V CDR1 and CDR2: LNHNV, YYDKDF (reference sequence). Trimming took 1 base from V and 5 from J, leaving 11 bases between them. The CDR3 consists of 15 residues. CDR3 DNA: TGTGCCACCAGCAGAGGGGAAAGGGGAAATGAAAAACTGTTTTTT. This gives the protein CATSRGERGNEKLFF.

This clonotype has a count of ten or more. The chain couples TRBV29-1 to TRBJ1-4, with D possibly being TRBD1 (5 bases). V gave up 4 bases and J gave up 8 bases, with 11 bases separating them. CDR1 is SQVTM and CDR2 is ANQGSEA in the germline V gene. The CDR3 runs 12 residues. The CDR3 coding sequence is TGCAGCGTTGGGGGACTTAAGGAAAAACTGTTTTTT. Its protein product is CSVGGLKEKLFF.

This clonotype showed up many times. The genes are TRBV19 and TRBJ1-4; D remains unclear. This CDR3 comprises 16 residues. Per germline, CDR1 LNHDA and CDR2 SQIVND (reference sequence). Trimming pared 5 bases from V and 5 bases from J, leaving 18 bases between. The CDR3 DNA reads as TGTGCCAGTAGTGCCAGAGACGGGCGTCAAAATGAAAAACTGTTTTTT. It yields the protein CASSARDGRQNEKLFF.